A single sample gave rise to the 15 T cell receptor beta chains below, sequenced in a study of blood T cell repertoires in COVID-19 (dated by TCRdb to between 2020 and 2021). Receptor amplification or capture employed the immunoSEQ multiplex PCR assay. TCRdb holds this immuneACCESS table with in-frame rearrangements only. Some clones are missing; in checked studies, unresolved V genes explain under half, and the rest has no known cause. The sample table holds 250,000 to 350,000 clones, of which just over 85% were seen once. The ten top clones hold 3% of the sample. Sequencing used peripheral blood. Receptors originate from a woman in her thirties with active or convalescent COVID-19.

The CDR3 loop reads CASSVGVRGSYNSPLHF. The CDR3 DNA reads as TGTGCCAGCAGCGTAGGGGTCAGGGGCTCCTATAATTCACCCCTCCACTTT. The chain joins TRBV9 to TRBJ1-6; possibly TRBD1 for D (6 bases). CDR1 is SGDLS, CDR2 YYNGEE, per germline. This CDR3 has 17 amino acids. V lost 0 bases and J 0 bases, leaving 10 bases between the germline ends.

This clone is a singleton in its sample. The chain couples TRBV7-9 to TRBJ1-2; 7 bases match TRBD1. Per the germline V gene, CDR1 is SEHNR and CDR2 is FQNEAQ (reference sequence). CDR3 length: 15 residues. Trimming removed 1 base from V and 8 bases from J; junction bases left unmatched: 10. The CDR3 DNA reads TGTGCCAGCAGCTTAGACCCAGACAGGGTAAGAGGCTACACCTTC. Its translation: CASSLDPDRVRGYTF.

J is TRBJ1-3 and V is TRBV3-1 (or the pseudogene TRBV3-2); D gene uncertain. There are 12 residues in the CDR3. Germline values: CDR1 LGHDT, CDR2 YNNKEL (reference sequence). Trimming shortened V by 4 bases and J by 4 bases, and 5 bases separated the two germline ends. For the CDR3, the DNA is TGTGCCAGCAGCCTACAGGGAAACACCATATATTTT. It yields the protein CASSLQGNTIYF.

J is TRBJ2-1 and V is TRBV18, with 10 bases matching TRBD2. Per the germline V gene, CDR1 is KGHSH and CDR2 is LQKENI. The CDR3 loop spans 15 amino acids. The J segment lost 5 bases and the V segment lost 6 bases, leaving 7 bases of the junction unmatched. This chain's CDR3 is CASSLSGGGNNEQFF. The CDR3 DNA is TGTGCCAGCTCCCTCAGCGGGGGGGGTAACAATGAGCAGTTCTTC.

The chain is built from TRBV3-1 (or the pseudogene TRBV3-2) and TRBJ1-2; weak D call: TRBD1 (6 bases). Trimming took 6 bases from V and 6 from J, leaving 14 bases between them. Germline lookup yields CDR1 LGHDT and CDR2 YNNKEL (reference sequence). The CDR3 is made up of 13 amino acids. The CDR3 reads CASRQKGGHGYTF. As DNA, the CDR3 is TGTGCCAGCAGACAAAAGGGGGGGCATGGCTACACCTTC.

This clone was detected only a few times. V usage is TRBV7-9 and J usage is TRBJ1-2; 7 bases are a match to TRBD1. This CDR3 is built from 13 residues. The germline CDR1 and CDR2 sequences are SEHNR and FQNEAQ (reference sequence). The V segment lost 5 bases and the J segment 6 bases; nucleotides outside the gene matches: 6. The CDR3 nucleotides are TGTGCCAGCAGCGCCACAGGGGCAGATGGCTACACCTTC. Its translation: CASSATGADGYTF.

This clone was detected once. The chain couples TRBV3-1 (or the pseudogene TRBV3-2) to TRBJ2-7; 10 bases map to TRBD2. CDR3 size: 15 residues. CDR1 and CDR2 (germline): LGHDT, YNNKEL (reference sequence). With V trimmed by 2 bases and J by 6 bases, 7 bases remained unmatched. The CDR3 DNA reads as TGTGCCAGCAGCCAAAAAGCGGGGGGGCCCCGCGAGCAGTACTTC. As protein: CASSQKAGGPREQYF.

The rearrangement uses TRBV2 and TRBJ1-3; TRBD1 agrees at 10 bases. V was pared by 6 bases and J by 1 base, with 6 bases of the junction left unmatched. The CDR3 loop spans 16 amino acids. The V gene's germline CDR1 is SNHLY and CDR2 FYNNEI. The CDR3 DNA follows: TGTGCCAGCAGCAAGACAGGGGGCTATTCTGGAAACACCATATATTTT. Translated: CASSKTGGYSGNTIYF.

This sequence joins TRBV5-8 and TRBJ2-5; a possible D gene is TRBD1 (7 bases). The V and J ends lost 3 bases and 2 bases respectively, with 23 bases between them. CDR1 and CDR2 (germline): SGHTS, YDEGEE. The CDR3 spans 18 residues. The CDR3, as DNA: TGTGCCAGCAGCTCCCCCGCGGGGACAGAGATGATACAAGAGACCCAGTACTTC. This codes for CASSSPAGTEMIQETQYF.

The chain's CDR3 is CSASPQDLYSNQPQHF. The CDR3 DNA is TGCAGTGCTAGTCCCCAGGATCTCTATAGCAATCAGCCCCAGCATTTT. This chain uses TRBV20-1 with TRBJ1-5, with D uncertain. Germline-derived CDR1 and CDR2 are DFQATT and SNEGSKA (reference sequence). The CDR3 totals 16 residues. V was cut by 3 bases and J by 0 bases, with 15 bases left in between.

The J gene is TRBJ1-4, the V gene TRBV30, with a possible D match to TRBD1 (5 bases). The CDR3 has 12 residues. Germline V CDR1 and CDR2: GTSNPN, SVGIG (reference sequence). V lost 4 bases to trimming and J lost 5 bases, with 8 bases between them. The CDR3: CAWNGGNEKLFF. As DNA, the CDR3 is TGTGCCTGGAACGGGGGAAATGAAAAACTGTTTTTT.

The CDR3 is CASSEYSNYGYTF. The CDR3 bases are TGCGCCAGCAGTGAGTACAGTAACTATGGCTACACCTTC. The chain couples TRBV10-2 to TRBJ1-2; no clear D gene. The CDR3 is 13 amino acids. In germline, CDR1 is WSHSY, CDR2 SAAADI. Trimming shortened V by 1 base and J by 1 base, and 4 bases separated the two germline ends.

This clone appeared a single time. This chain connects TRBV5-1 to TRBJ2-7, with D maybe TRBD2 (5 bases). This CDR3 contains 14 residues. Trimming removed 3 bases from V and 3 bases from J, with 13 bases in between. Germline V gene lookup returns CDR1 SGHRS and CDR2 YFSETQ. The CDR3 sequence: CASSSGSTDYEQYF. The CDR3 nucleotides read TGCGCCAGCAGCTCGGGATCTACGGACTACGAGCAGTACTTC.

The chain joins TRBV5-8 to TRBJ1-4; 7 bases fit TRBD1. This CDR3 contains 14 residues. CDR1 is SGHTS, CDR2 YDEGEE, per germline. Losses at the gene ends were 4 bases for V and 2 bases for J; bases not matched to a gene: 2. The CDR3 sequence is CASSMGQTNEKLFF. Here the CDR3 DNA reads TGTGCCAGCAGCATGGGACAGACTAATGAAAAACTGTTTTTT.

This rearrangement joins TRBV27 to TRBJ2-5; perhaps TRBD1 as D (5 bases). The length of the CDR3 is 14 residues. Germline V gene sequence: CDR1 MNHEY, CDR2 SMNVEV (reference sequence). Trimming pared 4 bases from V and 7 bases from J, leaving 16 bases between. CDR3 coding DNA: TGTGCCAGCAGTTCTATGGGGCTGGTCGGGACCCAGTACTTC. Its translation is CASSSMGLVGTQYF.